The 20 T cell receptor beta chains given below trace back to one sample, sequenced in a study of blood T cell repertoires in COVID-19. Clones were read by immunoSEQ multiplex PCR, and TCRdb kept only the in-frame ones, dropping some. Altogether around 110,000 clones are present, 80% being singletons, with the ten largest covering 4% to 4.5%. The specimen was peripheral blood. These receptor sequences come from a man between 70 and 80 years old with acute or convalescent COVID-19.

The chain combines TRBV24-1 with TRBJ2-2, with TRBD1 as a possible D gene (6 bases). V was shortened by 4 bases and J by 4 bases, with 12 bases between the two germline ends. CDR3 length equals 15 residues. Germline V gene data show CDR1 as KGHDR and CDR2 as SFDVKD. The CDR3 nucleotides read TGTGCCACCAGTGACCCCGGGACACTCACCGGGGAGCTGTTTTTT. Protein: CATSDPGTLTGELFF.

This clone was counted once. CDR3 nucleotides: TGTGCCAGCAGTTCTAGCGGGGGGTTATATGAGCAGTTCTTC. This sequence encodes CASSSSGGLYEQFF. The chain recombines TRBV6-5 with TRBJ2-1; 11 nucleotides match TRBD2. The CDR3 spans 14 residues. Germline V gene sequence: CDR1 MNHEY, CDR2 SVGAGI. Trimming took 4 bases from V and 8 from J; bases not matched to a gene: 4.

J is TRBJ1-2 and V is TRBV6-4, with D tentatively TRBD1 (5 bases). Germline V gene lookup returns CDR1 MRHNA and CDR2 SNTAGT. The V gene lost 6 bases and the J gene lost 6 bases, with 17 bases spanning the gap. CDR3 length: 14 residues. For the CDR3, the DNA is TGTGCCAGCAGCTCGGGCCGGGACTCAGATGGCTACACCTTC. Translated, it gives CASSSGRDSDGYTF.

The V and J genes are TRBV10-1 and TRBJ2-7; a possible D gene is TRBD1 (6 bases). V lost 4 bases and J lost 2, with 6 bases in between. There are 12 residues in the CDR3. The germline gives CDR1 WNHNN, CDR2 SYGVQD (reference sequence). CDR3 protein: CASSAGAYEQYF. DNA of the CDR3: TGCGCCAGCAGTGCAGGGGCCTACGAGCAGTACTTC.

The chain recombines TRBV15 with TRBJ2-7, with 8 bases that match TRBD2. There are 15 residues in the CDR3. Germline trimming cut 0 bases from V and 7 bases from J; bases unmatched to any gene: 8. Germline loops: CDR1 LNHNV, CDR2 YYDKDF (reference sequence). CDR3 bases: TGTGCCACCAGCAGAGATTATTCCGGGGGGGTAGAGCAGTACTTC. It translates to CATSRDYSGGVEQYF.

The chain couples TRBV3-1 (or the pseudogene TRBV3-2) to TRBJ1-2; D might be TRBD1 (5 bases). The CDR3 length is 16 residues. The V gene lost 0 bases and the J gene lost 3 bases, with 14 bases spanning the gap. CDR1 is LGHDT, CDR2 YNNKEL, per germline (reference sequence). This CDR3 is CASSQDWAAGDYGYTF. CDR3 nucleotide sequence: TGTGCCAGCAGCCAAGATTGGGCGGCGGGGGACTATGGCTACACCTTC.

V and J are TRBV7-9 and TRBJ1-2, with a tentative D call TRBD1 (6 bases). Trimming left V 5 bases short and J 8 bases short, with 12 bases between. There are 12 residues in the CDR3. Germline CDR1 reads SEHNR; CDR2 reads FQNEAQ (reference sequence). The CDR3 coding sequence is TGTGCCAGCAGCGGGGGGGCGCTGGGCTACACCTTC. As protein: CASSGGALGYTF.

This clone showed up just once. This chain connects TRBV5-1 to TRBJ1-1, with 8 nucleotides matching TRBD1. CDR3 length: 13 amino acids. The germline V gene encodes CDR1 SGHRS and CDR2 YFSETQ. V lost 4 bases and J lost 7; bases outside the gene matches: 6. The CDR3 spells CASSMTGEFEAFF. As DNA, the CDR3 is TGCGCCAGCAGCATGACAGGGGAGTTTGAAGCTTTCTTT. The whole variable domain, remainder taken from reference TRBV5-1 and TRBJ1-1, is KAGVTQTPRYLIKTRGQQVTLSCSPISGHRSVSWYQQTPGQGLQFLFEYFSETQRNKGNFPGRFSGRQFSNSRSEMNVSTLELGDSALYLCASSMTGEFEAFFGQGTRLTVV.

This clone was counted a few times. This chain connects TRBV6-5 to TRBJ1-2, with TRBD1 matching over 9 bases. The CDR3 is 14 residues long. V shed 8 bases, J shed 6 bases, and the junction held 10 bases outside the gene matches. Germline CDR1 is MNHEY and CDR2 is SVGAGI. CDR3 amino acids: CASRTGVSENGYTF. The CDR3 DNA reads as TGTGCCAGCCGGACAGGGGTTTCGGAGAATGGCTACACCTTC.

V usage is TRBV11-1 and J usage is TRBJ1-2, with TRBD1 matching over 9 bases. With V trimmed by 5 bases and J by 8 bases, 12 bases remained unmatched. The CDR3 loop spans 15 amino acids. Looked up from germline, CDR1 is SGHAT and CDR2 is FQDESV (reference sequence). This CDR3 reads CASSRTGDTGGGYTF. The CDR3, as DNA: TGTGCCAGCAGCCGGACAGGGGATACGGGAGGCGGCTACACCTTC.

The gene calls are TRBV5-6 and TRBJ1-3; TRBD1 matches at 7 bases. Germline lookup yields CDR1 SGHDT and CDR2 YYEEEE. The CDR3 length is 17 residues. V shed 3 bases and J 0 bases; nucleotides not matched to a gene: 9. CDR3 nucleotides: TGTGCCAGCAGCTGGACAGGCGACAAACTCTCTGGAAACACCATATATTTT. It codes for CASSWTGDKLSGNTIYF.

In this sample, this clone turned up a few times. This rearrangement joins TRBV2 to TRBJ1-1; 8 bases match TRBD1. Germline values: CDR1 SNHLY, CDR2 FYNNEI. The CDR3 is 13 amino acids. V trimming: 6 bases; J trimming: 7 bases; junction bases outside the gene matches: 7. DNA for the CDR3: TGTGCCAGCAGCGAGCAGGGGGCAAATGAAGCTTTCTTT. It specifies CASSEQGANEAFF.

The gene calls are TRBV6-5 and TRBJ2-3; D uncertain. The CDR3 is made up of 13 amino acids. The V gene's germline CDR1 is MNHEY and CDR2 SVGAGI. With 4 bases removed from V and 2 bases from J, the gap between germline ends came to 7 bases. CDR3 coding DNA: TGTGCCAGCAGTTTACAAGTCACAGATACGCAGTATTTT. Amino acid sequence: CASSLQVTDTQYF.

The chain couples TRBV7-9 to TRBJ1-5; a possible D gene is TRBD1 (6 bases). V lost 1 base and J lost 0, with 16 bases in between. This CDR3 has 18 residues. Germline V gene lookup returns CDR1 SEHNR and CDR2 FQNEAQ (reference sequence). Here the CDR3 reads CASSLEVGTTDSNQPQHF. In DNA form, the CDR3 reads TGTGCCAGCAGCTTAGAAGTTGGGACAACTGATAGCAATCAGCCCCAGCATTTT.

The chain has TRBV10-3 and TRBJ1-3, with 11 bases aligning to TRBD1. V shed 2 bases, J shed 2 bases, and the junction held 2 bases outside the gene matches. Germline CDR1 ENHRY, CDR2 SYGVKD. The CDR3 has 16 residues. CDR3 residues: CAISEPGQGAGNTIYF. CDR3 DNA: TGTGCCATCAGTGAGCCGGGACAGGGGGCTGGAAACACCATATATTTT.

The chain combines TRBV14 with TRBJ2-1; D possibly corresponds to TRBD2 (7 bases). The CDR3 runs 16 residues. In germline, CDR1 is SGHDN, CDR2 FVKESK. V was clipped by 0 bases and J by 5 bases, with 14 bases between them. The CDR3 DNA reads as TGTGCCAGCAGCCAAGATGTCACGGGGGGCCACAATGAGCAGTTCTTC. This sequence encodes CASSQDVTGGHNEQFF.

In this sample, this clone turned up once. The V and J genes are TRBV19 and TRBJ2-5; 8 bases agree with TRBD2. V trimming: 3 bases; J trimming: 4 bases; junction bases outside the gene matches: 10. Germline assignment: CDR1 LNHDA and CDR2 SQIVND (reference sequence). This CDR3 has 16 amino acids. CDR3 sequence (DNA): TGTGCCAGTAGTATCCAGCGGGGGAGGACGGGAGAGACCCAGTACTTC. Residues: CASSIQRGRTGETQYF.

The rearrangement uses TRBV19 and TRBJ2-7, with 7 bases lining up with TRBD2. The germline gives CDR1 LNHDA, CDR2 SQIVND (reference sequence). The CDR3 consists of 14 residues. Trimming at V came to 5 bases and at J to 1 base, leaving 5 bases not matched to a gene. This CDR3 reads CASSPGLLSYEQYF. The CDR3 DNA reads TGTGCCAGTAGTCCGGGACTACTATCCTACGAGCAGTACTTC.

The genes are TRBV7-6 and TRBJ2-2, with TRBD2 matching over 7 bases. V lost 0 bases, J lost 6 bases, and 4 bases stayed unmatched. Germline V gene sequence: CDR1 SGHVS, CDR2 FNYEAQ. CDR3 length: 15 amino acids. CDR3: CASSLALGGAGELFF. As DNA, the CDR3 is TGTGCCAGCAGCTTAGCCCTGGGGGGGGCCGGGGAGCTGTTTTTT.

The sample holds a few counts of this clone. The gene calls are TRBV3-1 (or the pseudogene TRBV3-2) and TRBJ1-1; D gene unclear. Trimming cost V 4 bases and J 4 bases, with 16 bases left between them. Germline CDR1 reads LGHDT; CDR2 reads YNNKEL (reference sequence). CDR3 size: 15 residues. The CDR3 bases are TGTGCCAGCAGCCCCTCCGTCCCAACGGGCACTGAAGCTTTCTTT. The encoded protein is CASSPSVPTGTEAFF.